Below are 27 T cell receptor beta chains sequenced from a single sample in a study of cytomegalovirus exposure and HLA in healthy donors. With 60 Vbeta and 13 Jbeta primers, the PCR was carried out. Produced via immunoSEQ multiplex PCR; TCRdb's table is partial and in-frame only. The sample contains 100,000 to 150,000 clones, about 11% of which appear only once. The sequenced sample was PBMCs. The receptors were sampled from a young woman in good health and CMV-seropositive.

This clone was recorded a few times. The V gene is TRBV5-1, the J gene TRBJ2-5; a weak D match, TRBD1 (6 bases). Trimming took off 3 bases at V and 2 bases at J, with 11 bases between the two ends. Germline CDR1 and CDR2: SGHRS and YFSETQ. The CDR3 has 14 amino acids. CDR3 sequence: CASSSGQPQETQYF. Written as DNA, the CDR3 is TGCGCCAGCAGCTCAGGACAGCCACAAGAGACCCAGTACTTC. Full variable domain (outside the CDR3, taken from reference TRBV5-1 and TRBJ2-5): KAGVTQTPRYLIKTRGQQVTLSCSPISGHRSVSWYQQTPGQGLQFLFEYFSETQRNKGNFPGRFSGRQFSNSRSEMNVSTLELGDSALYLCASSSGQPQETQYFGPGTRLLVL.

The V call is TRBV6-5, the J call TRBJ1-1, with a possible D match to TRBD1 (6 bases). The CDR3 has 13 amino acids. Germline CDR1 MNHEY, CDR2 SVGAGI. The V end was cut by 10 bases, the J end by 1 base, with 13 bases between. The CDR3 sequence: CAIKGDWNTEAFF. The DNA for the CDR3 is TGTGCCATTAAGGGGGATTGGAACACTGAAGCTTTCTTT.

This clone was seen a handful of times. This chain uses TRBV6-1 with TRBJ1-2; TRBD1 matches 10 bases. CDR3 length: 12 residues. V shed 5 bases, J shed 10 bases, and the junction held 4 bases outside the gene matches. Germline V gene lookup returns CDR1 MNHNS and CDR2 SASEGT. The CDR3 is CASSPGTGAYTF. The CDR3 nucleotides are TGTGCCAGCAGTCCCGGGACAGGGGCCTACACCTTC.

The chain is built from TRBV29-1 and TRBJ1-4; 9 bases match TRBD1. V dropped 6 bases and J dropped 8; count of bases not matched to a gene: 10. CDR3 length equals 14 residues. Germline CDR1 SQVTM, CDR2 ANQGSEA. This chain's CDR3 is CSVATGTGNEKLFF. The CDR3 region has the DNA TGCAGCGTGGCTACCGGGACAGGGAACGAAAAACTGTTTTTT. The full variable domain, rest sourced from reference TRBV29-1 and TRBJ1-4, is SAVISQKPSRDICQRGTSLTIQCQVDSQVTMMFWYRQQPGQSLTLIATANQGSEATYESGFVIDKFPISRPNLTFSTLTVSNMSPEDSSIYLCSVATGTGNEKLFFGSGTQLSVL.

This chain uses TRBV7-9 with TRBJ2-1, with a weak D call TRBD1 (7 bases). The CDR3 contains 16 residues. The V end was cut by 1 base, the J end by 7 bases, with 17 bases between. Germline V gene sequence: CDR1 SEHNR, CDR2 FQNEAQ (reference sequence). This CDR3 is CASSLEAGGGINEQFF. The CDR3 nucleotides read TGTGCCAGCAGCTTAGAGGCAGGGGGAGGAATAAATGAGCAGTTCTTC.

This chain uses TRBV2 with TRBJ1-5, with D hard to call. The CDR3 sequence is 12 residues long. V lost 2 bases and J 6 bases, leaving 5 bases between the germline ends. The germline V gene encodes CDR1 SNHLY and CDR2 FYNNEI. The CDR3 spells CASSERFQPQHF. In DNA form, the CDR3 reads TGTGCCAGCAGTGAACGGTTTCAGCCCCAGCATTTT. The full variable domain, in which reference TRBV2 and TRBJ1-5 provide the parts outside the CDR3, is EPEVTQTPSHQVTQMGQEVILRCVPISNHLYFYWYRQILGQKVEFLVSFYNNEISEKSEIFDDQFSVERPDGSNFTLKIRSTKLEDSAMYFCASSERFQPQHFGDGTRLSIL.

This clone was counted only a few times. V and J are TRBV6-1 and TRBJ2-7; maybe TRBD1 (6 bases). Germline values: CDR1 MNHNS, CDR2 SASEGT. The V end lost 2 bases, the J end lost 7 bases, and 21 bases lay between the germline ends. This CDR3 is 16 amino acids long. CDR3 sequence: CASSELGLPEQGEQYF. For the CDR3, the DNA is TGTGCCAGCAGTGAACTAGGCCTACCAGAGCAGGGGGAGCAGTACTTC.

The rearrangement uses TRBV7-2 and TRBJ2-3, with 8 bases that match TRBD2. CDR1 is SGHTA and CDR2 is FQGNSA in the germline V gene. With V trimmed by 2 bases and J by 5 bases, 12 bases remained unmatched. This CDR3 comprises 17 residues. The CDR3 loop is CASSLRGAGLGRDTQYF. The CDR3, as DNA: TGTGCCAGCAGCTTAAGAGGGGCGGGACTAGGGCGAGATACGCAGTATTTT.

The V gene is TRBV11-3, the J gene TRBJ2-3; possible D gene TRBD2, 5 bases. The germline V gene encodes CDR1 SGHNT and CDR2 YENEEA. The V end was cut by 3 bases, the J end by 5 bases, with 9 bases between. The CDR3 consists of 13 residues. The CDR3 DNA is TGTGCCAGCAGCTTCGTGGCGGGAGATACGCAGTATTTT. Translation gives CASSFVAGDTQYF.

The chain carries TRBV9 and TRBJ2-1; 9 nucleotides match TRBD2. The V and J ends lost 0 bases and 5 bases, in that order; junction bases with no gene match: 3. The CDR3 consists of 15 residues. Germline assignment: CDR1 SGDLS and CDR2 YYNGEE. The chain's CDR3 is CASSVGLAVNNEQFF. CDR3 nucleotides: TGTGCCAGCAGCGTAGGACTAGCGGTTAACAATGAGCAGTTCTTC.

Only a few counts were recorded for this clone. This chain joins TRBV20-1 and TRBJ2-7, with 7 bases matching TRBD2. This CDR3 has 11 amino acids. Germline CDR1 and CDR2: DFQATT and SNEGSKA (reference sequence). J lost 2 bases, V lost 7 bases, and 2 bases had no gene match. DNA for the CDR3: TGCAGTGGACTAGCCCCCTACGAGCAGTACTTC. This sequence encodes CSGLAPYEQYF.

V gene TRBV18 combines with J gene TRBJ1-1; perhaps TRBD1 as D (6 bases). The V gene's germline CDR1 is KGHSH and CDR2 LQKENI. V was pared by 2 bases and J by 0 bases, with 25 bases between. The CDR3 spans 20 residues. The DNA of the CDR3 is TGTGCCAGCTCACCATGGCTAGATAGGACAGCTACCACCCTGAACACTGAAGCTTTCTTT. Its protein is CASSPWLDRTATTLNTEAFF.

This clone was counted a few times. The chain is built from TRBV27 and TRBJ1-2; TRBD1 agrees at 8 bases. V shed 8 bases and J 5 bases; nucleotides not matched to a gene: 7. The germline V gene has CDR1 MNHEY and CDR2 SMNVEV (reference sequence). The CDR3 runs to 13 residues. CDR3 bases: TGTGCCAGCCGAGGACAGGGCTGGTATGGCTACACCTTC. Translation gives CASRGQGWYGYTF.

The chain uses TRBV9 and TRBJ2-1, with D perhaps matching TRBD2 (6 bases). Germline V gene lookup returns CDR1 SGDLS and CDR2 YYNGEE. The ends were cut back, 2 bases at V and 6 bases at J, with 18 bases in the middle. The CDR3 extends over 16 amino acids. The DNA of the CDR3 is TGTGCCAGCAGCGTGGGGTCAGCGGGCTCCATCAATGAGCAGTTCTTC. Protein sequence: CASSVGSAGSINEQFF.

This clone appeared a few times. The chain is built from TRBV30 and TRBJ1-2, with no clear D. This CDR3 spans 14 amino acids. In germline, CDR1 is GTSNPN, CDR2 SVGIG (reference sequence). The V gene lost 2 bases and the J gene lost 8 bases, with 18 bases spanning the gap. CDR3 nucleotides: TGTGCCTGGAGTTTTCTCGTCGGGGAAGGGGGCTACACCTTC. It translates to CAWSFLVGEGGYTF.

This clone appeared a few times. The rearrangement links TRBV5-1 to TRBJ2-3; 11 nucleotides agree with TRBD2. Trimming removed 3 bases from V and 6 bases from J; junction bases left unmatched: 3. Germline lookup yields CDR1 SGHRS and CDR2 YFSETQ. This CDR3 is built from 14 residues. The CDR3: CASSSTSGIDTQYF. CDR3 in DNA: TGCGCCAGCAGCTCGACTAGCGGGATTGATACGCAGTATTTT.

The chain links TRBV6-6 to TRBJ1-1; 9 bases match TRBD1. The CDR3 spans 14 residues. Germline trimming cut 6 bases from V and 5 bases from J; bases unmatched to any gene: 7. In germline, CDR1 is MNHNY, CDR2 SVGAGI (reference sequence). CDR3 nucleotide sequence: TGTGCCAGCAGGGATAGGGGACAGGGAACTGAAGCTTTCTTT. Protein sequence: CASRDRGQGTEAFF.

This clone appeared a few times. The chain links TRBV27 to TRBJ1-1; possibly TRBD1 for D (6 bases). The V end was cut by 1 base, the J end by 5 bases, with 11 bases between. Germline assignment: CDR1 MNHEY and CDR2 SMNVEV (reference sequence). The CDR3 spans 14 residues. The CDR3 region is CASSLFRGGTEAFF. CDR3 sequence (DNA): TGTGCCAGCAGTTTATTCAGGGGTGGGACTGAAGCTTTCTTT.

This clone was seen a few times. The chain uses TRBV29-1 and TRBJ1-1; 9 bases fit TRBD1. The CDR3 is 16 amino acids. With 3 bases clipped from V and 1 base from J, the junction kept 9 bases outside the gene matches. Germline V gives CDR1 SQVTM, CDR2 ANQGSEA. DNA for the CDR3: TGCAGCGTTGACCTCGACAGGGGGTTTAGGAACACTGAAGCTTTCTTT. It encodes CSVDLDRGFRNTEAFF.

This clone was counted only a few times. This chain joins TRBV6-1 and TRBJ2-7, with D perhaps matching TRBD2 (6 bases). The CDR3 is 15 residues long. The germline V gene encodes CDR1 MNHNS and CDR2 SASEGT. V was clipped by 6 bases and J by 0 bases, with 15 bases between them. This chain's CDR3 is CASRRPGLRSYEQYF. As DNA, the CDR3 is TGTGCCAGCAGGCGCCCGGGACTCCGCTCCTACGAGCAGTACTTC.

The genes are TRBV6-5 and TRBJ2-7, with D perhaps matching TRBD1 (6 bases). The ends were cut back, 5 bases at V and 6 bases at J, with 17 bases in the middle. Germline CDR1 and CDR2: MNHEY and SVGAGI. CDR3 length: 14 residues. CDR3 sequence: CASSPLSTGREQYF. CDR3 in DNA: TGTGCCAGCAGTCCCCTCTCAACAGGGCGCGAGCAGTACTTC.

This sequence joins TRBV5-1 and TRBJ2-1; the match to TRBD2 covers 9 bases. The trim removed 0 bases at V and 6 bases at J, leaving 7 bases unmatched. Germline values: CDR1 SGHRS, CDR2 YFSETQ. The CDR3 spans 16 residues. The CDR3 sequence is CASSLDPGTSSNEQFF. The DNA for the CDR3 is TGCGCCAGCAGCTTGGACCCCGGGACTAGCAGCAATGAGCAGTTCTTC.

This clone was counted only a few times. This chain joins TRBV7-9 and TRBJ2-7, with D possibly TRBD1 on 6 matching bases. Between the trimmed V and J ends, which lost 4 bases and 6 bases, there was a span of 10 bases. Germline V CDR1 and CDR2: SEHNR, FQNEAQ (reference sequence). The CDR3 sequence is 12 residues long. The CDR3 DNA reads TGTGCCAGCAGCTCCACAGGGATCGAGCAGTACTTC. Translated, it gives CASSSTGIEQYF.

This clone was counted a few times. V is TRBV6-1 and J is TRBJ2-2; 7 bases align to TRBD2. Looked up from germline, CDR1 is MNHNS and CDR2 is SASEGT. J gave up 4 bases and V 1 base, and 3 bases lay outside the gene matches. This CDR3 contains 15 residues. The CDR3 DNA sequence: TGTGCCAGCAGTGAAGAAGCGGGGAGCACCGGGGAGCTGTTTTTT. Protein: CASSEEAGSTGELFF.

This clone was found a few times. V is TRBV19 and J is TRBJ2-3; 8 bases line up with TRBD1. The CDR3 length is 14 residues. Germline CDR1 is LNHDA and CDR2 is SQIVND (reference sequence). J was trimmed by 2 bases and V by 6 bases; bases with no gene match: 4. CDR3 residues: CASSRTGITDTQYF. The CDR3 region has the DNA TGTGCCAGTAGCCGGACAGGGATCACAGATACGCAGTATTTT.

This chain connects TRBV6-5 to TRBJ2-1; D possibly corresponds to TRBD1 (6 bases). The CDR3 spans 15 residues. The germline V gene encodes CDR1 MNHEY and CDR2 SVGAGI. The germline V and J ends were trimmed by 0 bases and 15 bases, with 21 bases remaining between them. CDR3 loop: CASSYSHQGTGHAFF. CDR3 nucleotides: TGTGCCAGCAGTTACTCGCATCAGGGGACGGGACACGCGTTCTTC.

This chain joins TRBV7-3 and TRBJ2-3; tentatively, D is TRBD1 (6 bases). The CDR3 spans 15 residues. The germline V gene has CDR1 SGHTA and CDR2 FQGTGA. V was trimmed by 5 bases and J by 4 bases, leaving 16 bases between them. The CDR3 protein is CASSPTRGRADTQYF. In DNA, the CDR3 is TGTGCCAGCAGCCCTACCAGGGGTAGGGCAGATACGCAGTATTTT.